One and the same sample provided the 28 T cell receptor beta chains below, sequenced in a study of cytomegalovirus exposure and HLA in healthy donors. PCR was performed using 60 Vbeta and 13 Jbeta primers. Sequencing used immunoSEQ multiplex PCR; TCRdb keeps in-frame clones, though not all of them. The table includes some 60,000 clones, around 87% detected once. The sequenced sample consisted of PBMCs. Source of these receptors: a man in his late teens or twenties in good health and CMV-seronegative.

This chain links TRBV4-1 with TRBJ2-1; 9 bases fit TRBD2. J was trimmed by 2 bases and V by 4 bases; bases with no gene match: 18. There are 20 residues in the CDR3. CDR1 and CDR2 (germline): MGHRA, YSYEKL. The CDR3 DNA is TGCGCCAGCAGCCGCATTGGGGGCCTCGGGGGCGGGGGGGCCTACAATGAGCAGTTCTTC. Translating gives CASSRIGGLGGGGAYNEQFF.

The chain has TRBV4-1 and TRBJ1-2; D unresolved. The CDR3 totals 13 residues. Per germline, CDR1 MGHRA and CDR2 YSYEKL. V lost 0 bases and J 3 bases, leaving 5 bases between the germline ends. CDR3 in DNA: TGCGCCAGCAGCCAAGACAGTTACTATGGCTACACCTTC. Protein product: CASSQDSYYGYTF.

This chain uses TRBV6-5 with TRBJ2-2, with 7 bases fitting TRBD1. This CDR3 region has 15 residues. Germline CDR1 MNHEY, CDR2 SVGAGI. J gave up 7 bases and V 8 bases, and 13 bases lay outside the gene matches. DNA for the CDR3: TGTGCCAGCGGCAAGAGACAGGGATTGATCGGGGAGCTGTTTTTT. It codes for CASGKRQGLIGELFF.

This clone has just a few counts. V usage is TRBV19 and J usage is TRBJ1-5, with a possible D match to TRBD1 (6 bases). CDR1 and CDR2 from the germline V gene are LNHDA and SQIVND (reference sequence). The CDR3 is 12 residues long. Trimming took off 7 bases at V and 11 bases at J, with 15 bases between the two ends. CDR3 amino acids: CASTTGSLSQHF. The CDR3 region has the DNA TGTGCCAGTACCACAGGGTCCTTGTCCCAGCATTTT.

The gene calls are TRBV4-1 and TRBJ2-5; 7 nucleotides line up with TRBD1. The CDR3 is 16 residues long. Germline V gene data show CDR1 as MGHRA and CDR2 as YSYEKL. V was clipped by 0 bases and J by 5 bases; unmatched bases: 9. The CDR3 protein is CASSQDKGAPGETQYF. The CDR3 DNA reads TGCGCCAGCAGCCAAGATAAGGGGGCCCCCGGGGAGACCCAGTACTTC.

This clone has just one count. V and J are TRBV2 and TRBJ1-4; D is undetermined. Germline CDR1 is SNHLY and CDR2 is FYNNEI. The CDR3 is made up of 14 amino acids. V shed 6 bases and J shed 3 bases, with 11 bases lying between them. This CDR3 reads CASSSQTSNEKLFF. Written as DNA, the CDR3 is TGTGCCAGCAGCAGTCAGACTTCTAATGAAAAACTGTTTTTT.

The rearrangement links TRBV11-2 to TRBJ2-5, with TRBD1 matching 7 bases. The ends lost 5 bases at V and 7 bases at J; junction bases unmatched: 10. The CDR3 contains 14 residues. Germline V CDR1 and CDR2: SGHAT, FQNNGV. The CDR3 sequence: CASSEGQAAGTQYF. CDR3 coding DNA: TGTGCCAGCAGCGAAGGACAGGCTGCAGGGACCCAGTACTTC.

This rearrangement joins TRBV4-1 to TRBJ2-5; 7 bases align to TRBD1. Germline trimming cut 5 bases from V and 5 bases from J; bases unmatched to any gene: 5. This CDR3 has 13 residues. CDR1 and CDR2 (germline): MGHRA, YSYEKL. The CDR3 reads CASSIDREETQYF. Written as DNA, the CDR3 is TGCGCCAGCAGCATCGACAGGGAGGAGACCCAGTACTTC.

CDR3 in amino acids: CASIERGANEQFF. The CDR3 bases are TGTGCCAGCATTGAGCGGGGGGCTAATGAGCAGTTCTTC. The V and J genes are TRBV6-1 and TRBJ2-1, with 9 bases aligning to TRBD2. This CDR3 region has 13 residues. Looked up from germline, CDR1 is MNHNS and CDR2 is SASEGT. Trimming at V came to 7 bases and at J to 7 bases, leaving 5 bases not matched to a gene.

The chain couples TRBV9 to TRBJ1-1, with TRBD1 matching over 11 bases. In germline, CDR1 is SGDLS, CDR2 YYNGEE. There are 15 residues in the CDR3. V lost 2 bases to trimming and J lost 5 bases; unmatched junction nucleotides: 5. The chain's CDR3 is CASSVGGTGGTEAFF. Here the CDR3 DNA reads TGTGCCAGCAGCGTCGGCGGGACAGGGGGGACTGAAGCTTTCTTT. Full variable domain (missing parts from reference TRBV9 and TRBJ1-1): DSGVTQTPKHLITATGQRVTLRCSPRSGDLSVYWYQQSLDQGLQFLIQYYNGEERAKGNILERFSAQQFPDLHSELNLSSLELGDSALYFCASSVGGTGGTEAFFGQGTRLTVV.

The CDR3 is CASSQDPGGITEAFF. In nucleotides, the CDR3 is TGTGCCAGCAGCCAAGACCCAGGGGGGATCACTGAAGCTTTCTTT. The V and J genes are TRBV4-2 and TRBJ1-1; 7 bases are a match to TRBD1. CDR1 and CDR2 from the germline V gene are LGHNA and YNFKEQ. This CDR3 comprises 15 residues. The V and J ends lost 0 bases and 4 bases, in that order; junction bases with no gene match: 5.

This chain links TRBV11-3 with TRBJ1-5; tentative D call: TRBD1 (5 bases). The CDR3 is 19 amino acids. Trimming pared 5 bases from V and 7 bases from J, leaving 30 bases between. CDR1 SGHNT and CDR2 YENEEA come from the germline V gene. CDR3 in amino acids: CASSRNPGAPLGGRQPQHF. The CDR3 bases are TGTGCCAGCAGCCGTAACCCCGGGGCTCCCCTGGGGGGAAGGCAGCCCCAGCATTTT.

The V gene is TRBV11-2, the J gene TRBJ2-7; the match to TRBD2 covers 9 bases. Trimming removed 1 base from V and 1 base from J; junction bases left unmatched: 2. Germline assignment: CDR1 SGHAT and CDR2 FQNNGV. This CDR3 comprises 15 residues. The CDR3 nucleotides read TGTGCCAGCAGCTTAGCTAGCGGGGATTCCTACGAGCAGTACTTC. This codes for CASSLASGDSYEQYF. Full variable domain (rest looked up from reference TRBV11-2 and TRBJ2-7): EAGVAQSPRYKIIEKRQSVAFWCNPISGHATLYWYQQILGQGPKLLIQFQNNGVVDDSQLPKDRFSAERLKGVDSTLKIQPAKLEDSAVYLCASSLASGDSYEQYFGPGTRLTVT.

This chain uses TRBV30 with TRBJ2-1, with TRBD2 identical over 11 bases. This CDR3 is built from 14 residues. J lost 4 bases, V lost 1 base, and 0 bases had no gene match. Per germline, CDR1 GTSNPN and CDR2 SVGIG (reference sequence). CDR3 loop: CAWSGLAGYNEQFF. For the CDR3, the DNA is TGTGCCTGGAGTGGACTAGCGGGGTACAATGAGCAGTTCTTC. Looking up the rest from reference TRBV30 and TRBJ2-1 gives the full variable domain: SQTIHQWPATLVQPVGSPLSLECTVEGTSNPNLYWYRQAAGRGLQLLFYSVGIGQISSEVPQNLSASRPQDRQFILSSKKLLLSDSGFYLCAWSGLAGYNEQFFGPGTRLTVL.

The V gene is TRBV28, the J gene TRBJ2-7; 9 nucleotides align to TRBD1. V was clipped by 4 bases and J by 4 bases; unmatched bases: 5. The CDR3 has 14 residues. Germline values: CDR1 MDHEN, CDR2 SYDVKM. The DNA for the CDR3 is TGTGCCAGCAGTTCGGGACAGGGTAATTACGAGCAGTACTTC. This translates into CASSSGQGNYEQYF.

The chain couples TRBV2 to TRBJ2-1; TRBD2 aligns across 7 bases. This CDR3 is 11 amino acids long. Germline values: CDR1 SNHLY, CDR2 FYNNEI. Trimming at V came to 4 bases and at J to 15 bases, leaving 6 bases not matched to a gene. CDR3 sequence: CASSAGRLGFF. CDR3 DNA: TGTGCCAGCAGTGCCGGGAGGTTAGGGTTCTTC. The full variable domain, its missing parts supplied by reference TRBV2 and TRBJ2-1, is EPEVTQTPSHQVTQMGQEVILRCVPISNHLYFYWYRQILGQKVEFLVSFYNNEISEKSEIFDDQFSVERPDGSNFTLKIRSTKLEDSAMYFCASSAGRLGFFGPGTRLTVL.

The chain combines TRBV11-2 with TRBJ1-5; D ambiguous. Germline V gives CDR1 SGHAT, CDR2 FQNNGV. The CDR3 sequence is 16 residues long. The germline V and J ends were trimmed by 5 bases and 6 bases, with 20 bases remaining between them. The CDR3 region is CASSPAGGGMGQPQHF. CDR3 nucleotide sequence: TGTGCCAGCAGCCCAGCGGGAGGAGGGATGGGTCAGCCCCAGCATTTT.

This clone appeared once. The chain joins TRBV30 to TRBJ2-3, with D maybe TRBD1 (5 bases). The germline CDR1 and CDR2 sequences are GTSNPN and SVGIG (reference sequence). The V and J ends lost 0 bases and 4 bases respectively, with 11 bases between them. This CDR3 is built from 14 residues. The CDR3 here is CAWSVAGFSDTQYF. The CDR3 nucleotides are TGTGCCTGGAGTGTGGCAGGGTTTTCAGATACGCAGTATTTT.

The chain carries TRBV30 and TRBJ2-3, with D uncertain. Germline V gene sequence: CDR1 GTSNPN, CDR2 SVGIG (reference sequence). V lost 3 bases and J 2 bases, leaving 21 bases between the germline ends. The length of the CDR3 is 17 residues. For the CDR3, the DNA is TGTGCCTGGAGAGACGCCCCTTGGAAGAGACTCACAGATACGCAGTATTTT. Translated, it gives CAWRDAPWKRLTDTQYF.

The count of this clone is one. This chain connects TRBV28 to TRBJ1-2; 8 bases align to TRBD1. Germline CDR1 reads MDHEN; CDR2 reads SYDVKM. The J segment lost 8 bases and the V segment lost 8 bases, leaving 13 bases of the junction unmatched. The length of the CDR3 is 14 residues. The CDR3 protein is CASSRMQGASGYTF. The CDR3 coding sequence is TGTGCCAGCTCACGGATGCAGGGGGCTTCCGGCTACACCTTC.

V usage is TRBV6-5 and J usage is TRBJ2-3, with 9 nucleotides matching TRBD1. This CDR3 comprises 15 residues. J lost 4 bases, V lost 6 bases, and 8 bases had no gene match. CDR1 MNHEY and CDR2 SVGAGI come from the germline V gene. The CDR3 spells CASSRGQGIADTQYF. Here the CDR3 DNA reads TGTGCCAGCAGCCGGGGACAGGGAATTGCAGATACGCAGTATTTT.

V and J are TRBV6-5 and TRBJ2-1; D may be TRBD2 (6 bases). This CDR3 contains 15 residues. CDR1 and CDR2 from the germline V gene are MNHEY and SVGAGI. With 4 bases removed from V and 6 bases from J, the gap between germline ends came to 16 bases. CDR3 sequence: CASSSGLRGSNEQFF. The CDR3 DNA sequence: TGTGCCAGCAGTTCCGGACTCCGGGGGTCCAATGAGCAGTTCTTC.

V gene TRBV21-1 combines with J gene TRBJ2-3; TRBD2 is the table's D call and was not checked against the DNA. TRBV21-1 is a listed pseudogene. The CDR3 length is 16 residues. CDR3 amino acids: CASSKNEGGPEDTQYF. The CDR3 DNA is TGTGCCAGCAGCAAAAATGAGGGGGGGCCAGAGGATACGCAGTATTTT.

For the CDR3, the DNA is TGTGCCAGCATTGCAGGGGTTCCCCGGACCTACAATGAGCAGTTCTTC. It translates to CASIAGVPRTYNEQFF. The chain has TRBV2 and TRBJ2-1, with a possible D match to TRBD1 (6 bases). The V end lost 7 bases, the J end lost 2 bases, and 18 bases lay between the germline ends. The CDR3 length is 16 residues. Per germline, CDR1 SNHLY and CDR2 FYNNEI.

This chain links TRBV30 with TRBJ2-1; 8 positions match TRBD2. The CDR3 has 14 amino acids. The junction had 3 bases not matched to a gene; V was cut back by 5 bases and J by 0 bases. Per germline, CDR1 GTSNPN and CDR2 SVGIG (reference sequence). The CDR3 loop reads CAWDRGGSYNEQFF. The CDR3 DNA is TGTGCCTGGGATCGGGGGGGCTCCTACAATGAGCAGTTCTTC.

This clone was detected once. CDR3 region: CVTGTNYGYTF. The CDR3 region has the DNA TGTGTTACAGGGACTAACTATGGCTACACCTTC. The rearrangement links TRBV28 to TRBJ1-2; perhaps TRBD1 as D (6 bases). The CDR3 spans 11 residues. The germline gives CDR1 MDHEN, CDR2 SYDVKM.

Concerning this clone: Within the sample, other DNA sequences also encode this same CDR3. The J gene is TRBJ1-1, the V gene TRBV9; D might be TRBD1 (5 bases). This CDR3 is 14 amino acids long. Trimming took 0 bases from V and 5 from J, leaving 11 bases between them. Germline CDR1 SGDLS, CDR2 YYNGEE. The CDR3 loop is CASSVAGGGTEAFF. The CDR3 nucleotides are TGTGCCAGCAGCGTAGCGGGCGGGGGAACTGAAGCTTTCTTT.

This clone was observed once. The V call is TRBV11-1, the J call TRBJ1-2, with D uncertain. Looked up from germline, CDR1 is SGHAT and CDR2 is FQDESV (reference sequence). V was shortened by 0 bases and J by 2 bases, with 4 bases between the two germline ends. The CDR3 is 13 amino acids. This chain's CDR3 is CASSLAGNYGYTF. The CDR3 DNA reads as TGTGCCAGCAGCTTAGCGGGCAACTATGGCTACACCTTC.